The clone carrying this T cell receptor (beta chain) was counted only a few times. Its antigen is unidentified. The data derive from a study of identical twins. Germline V gene data show CDR1 as PRHDT and CDR2 as FYEKMQ (reference sequence). The ends were cut back, 4 bases at V and 3 bases at J, with 9 bases in the middle. The CDR3 covers 13 residues. Study results and caveats: Clonotypes of the beta chain that were abundant in cord blood carried fewer insertions (memory repertoires showed none).

Template switching created a universal primer site, and the cDNA included unique molecular identifiers. TCRdb ran MiXCR on the 5' RACE reads and lists one entry per CDR3 protein. The sample yields approximately 350,000 distinct CDR3 sequences, 9% to 15% seen once. These data were likewise used in another study, on yellow fever vaccine responses in identical twins. According to that study: Reported findings indicate that twins' vaccine T cell responses seemed partially convergent, partially personalized.

The genes are TRBV13 and TRBJ1-2; D unresolved. The specimen sequenced was CD8+ T cells sorted from blood. The receptor was derived from a woman aged 18-35 years in good health. The DNA for the CDR3 is TGTGCCAGCAGCTCAGCAGAAGACTATGGCTACACCTTC. Protein: CASSSAEDYGYTF.